Listed below are T cell receptor beta chains from one sample, sequenced in a study of blood T cells in healthy people across ages. TCRdb reanalysed the 5' RACE reads using MiXCR and keeps one entry per CDR3 protein. The sample lists nearly 800,000 distinct CDR3 sequences, roughly 25% seen once, with 3% to 4% in the top ten. The sample also formed part of further work on T cells of mothers and their children.

The sequencing sample was made of blood. These TCRs come from a boy under 18 in good health. CDR3s include the opening cysteine and the closing phenylalanine or tryptophan. A D gene is named only where the DNA matches it firmly. Rows give clone size only sometimes, using once, few, many, or a class for an expanded clone.

>TRBV5-1|TRBJ2-7|few|NA
TGCGCCAGCAGCTCCTCCCCCTGGAGGGCTCCCTACGAGCAGTACTTC
CASSSSPWRAPYEQYF
>TRBV18|TRBJ2-5|few|NA
TGTGCCAGCTCACCACCGGGGGGCGGACCCCAAGAGACCCAGTACTTC
CASSPPGGGPQETQYF
>TRBV30|TRBJ1-2|NA|NA
TGTGCCTGGAGTGTACTGGGATACTATGGCTACACCTTC
CAWSVLGYYGYTF
>TRBV11-1|TRBJ2-2|NA|TRBD2
TGTGCCAGCAGCCCCTCACGACTAGCGGGAGCGGAGTATACCGGGGAGCTGTTTTTT
CASSPSRLAGAEYTGELFF
>TRBV15|TRBJ1-1|NA|NA
TGTGCCACCAGCAGGGCGGGTGTCGGAGATGAAGCTTTCTTT
CATSRAGVGDEAFF
>TRBV29-1|TRBJ2-1|NA|TRBD2
TGCAGCGTTCCTGGGACTAGCTCCTTCCTCGGGGAGCAGTTCTTC
CSVPGTSSFLGEQFF
>TRBV7-2|TRBJ1-1|few|NA
TGTGCCAGCAGCCTTCGCCCCCCGGGGGCAAGCGGAACTGAAGCTTTCTTT
CASSLRPPGASGTEAFF
>TRBV29-1|TRBJ2-7|NA|NA
TGCAGCGTTAGGGAATCTTCCTACGAGCAGTACTTC
CSVRESSYEQYF
>TRBV12-3/TRBV12-4|TRBJ1-1|NA|NA
TGTGCCAGCAGCCTCGACCGGTCTGAAGCTTTCTTT
CASSLDRSEAFF
>TRBV10-3|TRBJ1-1|few|TRBD1
TGTGCCACTTTATCCGGGACAGGTAACACTGAAGCTTTCTTT
CATLSGTGNTEAFF
>TRBV4-1|TRBJ2-1|few|TRBD1
TGCGCCAGCAGCCAAGGGGGACAGTCGAGCTCCTACAATGAGCAGTTCTTC
CASSQGGQSSSYNEQFF
>TRBV7-2|TRBJ2-3|NA|NA
TGTGCCAGCAGCATCGCCGGGTCGGCAGATACGCAGTATTTT
CASSIAGSADTQYF
>TRBV5-6|TRBJ2-7|NA|TRBD2
TGTGCCAGCAGCTTGAGTCTAGCGGTCTCCTACGAGCAGTACTTC
CASSLSLAVSYEQYF
>TRBV20-1|TRBJ2-7|few|NA
TGCAGTGCTAGAGTGGACTCCACTCCCTACGAGCAGTACTTC
CSARVDSTPYEQYF
>TRBV20-1|TRBJ2-7|NA|NA
TGCAGTGCTAGAGTGCAGGGCTACGAGCAGTACTTC
CSARVQGYEQYF
>TRBV7-9|TRBJ2-1|NA|NA
TGTGCCAGCAGCTTAGTCCTAGCAGACAATGAGCAGTTCTTC
CASSLVLADNEQFF
>TRBV28|TRBJ2-7|NA|NA
TGTGCCAGCACCGAAAAGGGGCCGGACAGTCCCTACGAACAGTACTTC
CASTEKGPDSPYEQYF
>TRBV4-3|TRBJ2-1|few|NA
TGCGCCAGCAGCCAAAAACTTCCGATCAACAATGAGCAGTTCTTC
CASSQKLPINNEQFF
>TRBV30|TRBJ2-1|NA|TRBD2
TGTGCCTGGAGTGGCAGCGGGGGGAAGGTTGAGCAGTTCTTC
CAWSGSGGKVEQFF
>TRBV10-2|TRBJ2-3|NA|NA
TGCGCCAGCAGTGAGTCGGGCGACATAATCACAGATACGCAGTATTTT
CASSESGDIITDTQYF
>TRBV21-1|TRBJ2-7|NA|NA
TGTGCCAGCAGCAAAGCGCGCCAGGGTGCGTCCTACGAGCAGTACTTC
CASSKARQGASYEQYF
>TRBV2|TRBJ2-1|NA|TRBD2
TGTGCCAGCAGTGGGGGGGGCAATGAGCAGTTCTTC
CASSGGGNEQFF
>TRBV10-3|TRBJ2-7|few|NA
TGTGCCATCAGTGAGGGGAGTACTTACGAGCAGTACTTC
CAISEGSTYEQYF
>TRBV29-1|TRBJ2-1|few|TRBD2
TGCAGCGTTAGCGGGAGAGGCAGGTACAATGAGCAGTTCTTC
CSVSGRGRYNEQFF
>TRBV29-1|TRBJ1-4|few|NA
TGCAGCGCCGGGCTCGGGGCAACTAATGAAAAACTGTTTTTT
CSAGLGATNEKLFF
>TRBV7-8|TRBJ1-6|NA|NA
TGTGCCAGCAAACCACCTACACTACAGGGTTGGGATTCACCCCTCCACTTT
CASKPPTLQGWDSPLHF
>TRBV28|TRBJ1-1|NA|NA
TGTGCCAGCAGTTTACAATTCGCTGAAGCTTTCTTT
CASSLQFAEAFF
>TRBV29-1|TRBJ1-2|NA|NA
TGCAGCGTCCCCCCTTGGGGGGCCTCATCTAATGGCTACACCTTC
CSVPPWGASSNGYTF
>TRBV20-1|TRBJ2-5|NA|TRBD2
TGCAGTGCTAGTGTTTGGGACTACCTCCAAGAGACCCAGTACTTC
CSASVWDYLQETQYF
>TRBV30|TRBJ2-5|few|TRBD2
TGTGCCTGGGACGGGACTAGCGGGGGTGAGACCCAGTACTTC
CAWDGTSGGETQYF
>TRBV4-1|TRBJ2-7|NA|NA
TGCGCCAGCAGCCAAGATCCAGCGGACAGCTCCTACGAGCAGTACTTC
CASSQDPADSSYEQYF
>TRBV19|TRBJ1-2|NA|NA
TGTGCCAGTAGTATCCGACAGGCGAGCTATGGCTACACCTTC
CASSIRQASYGYTF
>TRBV20-1|TRBJ2-2|few|NA
TGCAGTGCTAGAGTGGCGGGGCTGGGCACCGGGGAGCTGTTTTTT
CSARVAGLGTGELFF
>TRBV28|TRBJ2-1|few|TRBD2
TGTGCCAGCAGTTGGCGGGGGACCTACAATGAGCAGTTCTTC
CASSWRGTYNEQFF
>TRBV14|TRBJ2-1|few|TRBD2
TGTGCCAGCAGCCGAGGACTAGTGATCGATGAGCAGTTCTTC
CASSRGLVIDEQFF
>TRBV29-1|TRBJ2-2|few|NA
TGCAGCGTTTACACCAACACCGGGGAGCTGTTTTTT
CSVYTNTGELFF
>TRBV6-5|TRBJ2-7|NA|NA
TGTGCCAGCAGTTACTACAGGAAGGGCGAGCAGTACTTC
CASSYYRKGEQYF
>TRBV28|TRBJ2-7|NA|NA
TGTGCCAGCAGTTTTTTTCAGGGAGCTTACGAGCAGTACTTC
CASSFFQGAYEQYF
>TRBV6-2/TRBV6-3|TRBJ2-7|NA|NA
TGTGCCAGCAGTTCACCGCTCCACGAGCAGTACTTC
CASSSPLHEQYF
>TRBV20-1|TRBJ1-1|NA|TRBD1
TGCAGTGCTGGGACAGGGACCACTGAAGCTTTCTTT
CSAGTGTTEAFF
>TRBV5-1|TRBJ2-7|NA|TRBD1
TGCGCCAGCAGCTTTGAATCGGGACAGGGAAGTCTCGAGCAGTACTTC
CASSFESGQGSLEQYF
>TRBV29-1|TRBJ2-1|few|NA
TGCAGCGTTGAGGGGACGACTAAACTCTCCTACAATGAGCAGTTCTTC
CSVEGTTKLSYNEQFF
>TRBV5-5|TRBJ2-7|few|TRBD1
TGTGCCAGCAGCCCGACCGGGACAGAGACCTACGAGCAGTACTTC
CASSPTGTETYEQYF
>TRBV9|TRBJ2-1|NA|TRBD2
TGTGCCAGCAGCGTAACTCGGGGGGGAGGTGACTACAATGAGCAGTTCTTC
CASSVTRGGGDYNEQFF